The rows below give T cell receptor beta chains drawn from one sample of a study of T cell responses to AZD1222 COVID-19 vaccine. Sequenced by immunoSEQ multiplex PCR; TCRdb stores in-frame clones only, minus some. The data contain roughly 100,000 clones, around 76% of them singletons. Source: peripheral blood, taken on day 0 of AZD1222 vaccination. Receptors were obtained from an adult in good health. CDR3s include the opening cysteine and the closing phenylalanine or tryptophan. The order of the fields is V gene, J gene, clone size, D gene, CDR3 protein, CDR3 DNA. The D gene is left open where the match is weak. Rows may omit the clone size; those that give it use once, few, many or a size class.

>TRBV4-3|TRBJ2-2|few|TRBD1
CASSQAPTGDTGELFF
TGCGCCAGCAGCCAAGCCCCAACAGGGGACACCGGGGAGCTGTTTTTT
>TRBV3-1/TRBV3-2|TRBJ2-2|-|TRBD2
CASSQVGLAGGELFF
TGTGCCAGCAGCCAAGTTGGACTAGCTGGGGGGGAGCTGTTTTTT
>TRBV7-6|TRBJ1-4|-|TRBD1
CASSWRTGYHEKLFF
TGTGCCAGCAGCTGGAGGACAGGGTACCATGAAAAACTGTTTTTT
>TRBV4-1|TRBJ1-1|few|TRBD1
CASSWSGTDNTEAFF
TGCGCCAGCAGCTGGTCCGGGACAGATAACACTGAAGCTTTCTTT
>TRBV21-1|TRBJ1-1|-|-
CASSKGRGRTEAFF
TGTGCCAGCAGCAAAGGTAGGGGGCGTACTGAAGCTTTCTTT
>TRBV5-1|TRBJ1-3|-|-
CASSWGDNSGNTIYF
TGCGCCAGCAGCTGGGGGGACAACTCTGGAAACACCATATATTTT
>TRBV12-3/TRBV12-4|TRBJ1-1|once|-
CASSLVSLGAFF
TGTGCCAGCAGTTTGGTCAGCCTAGGAGCTTTCTTT
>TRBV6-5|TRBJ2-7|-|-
CASSYSHGIGRGEQYF
TGTGCCAGCAGTTACTCCCATGGGATCGGTCGGGGAGAGCAGTACTTC
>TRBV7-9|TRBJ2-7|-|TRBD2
CASSFVLAGYEQYF
TGTGCCAGCAGCTTCGTTCTAGCGGGTTACGAGCAGTACTTC
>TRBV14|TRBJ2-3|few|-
CASSQESIGTDTQYF
TGTGCCAGCAGCCAAGAATCCATCGGCACAGATACGCAGTATTTT
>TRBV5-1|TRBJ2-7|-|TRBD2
CASSAGLAGPISYEQYF
TGCGCCAGCAGCGCGGGACTAGCGGGGCCTATCTCCTACGAGCAGTACTTC
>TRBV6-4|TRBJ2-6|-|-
CASSEGSGANVLTF
TGTGCCAGCAGTGAGGGCTCTGGGGCCAACGTCCTGACTTTC
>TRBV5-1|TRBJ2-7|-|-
CASSLNPRGQDEQYF
TGCGCCAGCAGCTTGAATCCCCGGGGGCAGGACGAGCAGTACTTC
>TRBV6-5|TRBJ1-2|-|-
CASRTDRSYGYTF
TGTGCCAGCAGAACTGACAGGAGCTATGGCTACACCTTC
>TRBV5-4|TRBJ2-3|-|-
CASSFPGSADTQYF
TGTGCCAGCAGTTTCCCGGGAAGCGCAGATACGCAGTATTTT
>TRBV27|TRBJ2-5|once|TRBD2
CASSLAPGGLETQYF
TGTGCCAGCAGTTTAGCCCCGGGGGGGTTGGAGACCCAGTACTTC
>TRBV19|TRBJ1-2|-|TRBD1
CASSLTGQGGYGYTF
TGTGCCAGTAGTCTCACCGGACAGGGGGGTTATGGCTACACCTTC
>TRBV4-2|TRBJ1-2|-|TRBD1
CASSLTRDRGRGYTF
TGTGCCAGCAGCCTTACTCGGGACAGGGGAAGGGGCTACACCTTC
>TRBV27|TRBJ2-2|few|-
CASSFFFYGEQGGELFF
TGTGCCAGCAGTTTTTTCTTCTACGGCGAGCAAGGCGGGGAGCTGTTTTTT
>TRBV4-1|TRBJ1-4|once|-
CASSQVKWDGRNEKLFF
TGCGCCAGCAGCCAAGTAAAATGGGACGGCCGTAATGAAAAACTGTTTTTT
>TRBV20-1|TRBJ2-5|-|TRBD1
CSASKSGTAQETQYF
TGCAGTGCTAGTAAGAGTGGGACAGCGCAAGAGACCCAGTACTTC
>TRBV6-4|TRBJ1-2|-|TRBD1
CASSDSPDRGDGYTF
TGTGCCAGCAGTGACTCCCCGGACAGGGGTGATGGCTACACCTTC
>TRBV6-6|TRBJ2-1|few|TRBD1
CASSREGARRGSYNEQFF
TGTGCCAGCAGTCGCGAGGGGGCGCGACGGGGATCCTACAATGAGCAGTTCTTC
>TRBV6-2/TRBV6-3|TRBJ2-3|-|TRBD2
CASSLLAGGTDTQYF
TGTGCCAGCAGTTTATTAGCGGGGGGCACAGATACGCAGTATTTT
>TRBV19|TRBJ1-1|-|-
CASSMWVMNTEAFF
TGTGCCAGTAGTATGTGGGTCATGAACACTGAAGCTTTCTTT
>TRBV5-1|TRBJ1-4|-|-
CASKEANGATNEKLFF
TGCGCCAGCAAGGAGGCCAACGGTGCAACTAATGAAAAACTGTTTTTT
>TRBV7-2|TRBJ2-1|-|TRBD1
CASSWIPRGQRSNEQFF
TGTGCCAGCAGCTGGATCCCCCGGGGACAGAGGAGCAATGAGCAGTTCTTC
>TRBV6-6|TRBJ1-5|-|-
CASTASGISNQPQHF
TGTGCCAGCACCGCCTCAGGGATTAGCAATCAGCCCCAGCATTTT
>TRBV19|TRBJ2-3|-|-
CASSIDRRRGLSTDTQYF
TGTGCCAGTAGTATAGATCGGAGGAGGGGCCTAAGCACAGATACGCAGTATTTT
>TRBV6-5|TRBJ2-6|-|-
CASGSGANVLTF
TGTGCCAGCGGCTCTGGGGCCAACGTCCTGACTTTC
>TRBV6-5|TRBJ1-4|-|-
CASSTHRLEKLFF
TGTGCCAGCAGTACCCACAGACTAGAAAAACTGTTTTTT
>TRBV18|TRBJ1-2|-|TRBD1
CASSPPTTGGYGYTF
TGTGCCAGCTCACCACCGACGACAGGGGGCTATGGCTACACCTTC
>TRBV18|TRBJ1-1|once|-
CASSPGGILSNTEAFF
TGTGCCAGCTCACCGGGGGGCATACTCTCGAACACTGAAGCTTTCTTT
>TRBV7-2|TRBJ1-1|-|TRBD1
CASSFDRDTEAFF
TGTGCCAGCAGCTTTGACAGGGACACTGAAGCTTTCTTT
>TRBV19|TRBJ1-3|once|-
CASNRAGNTIYF
TGTGCCAGTAACAGGGCTGGAAACACCATATATTTT
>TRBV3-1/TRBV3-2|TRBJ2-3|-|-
CASSQVDSDTQYF
TGTGCCAGCAGCCAAGTCGACTCCGATACGCAGTATTTT
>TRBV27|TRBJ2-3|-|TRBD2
CASSFLAGNTDTQYF
TGTGCCAGCAGTTTCCTAGCGGGGAACACAGATACGCAGTATTTT
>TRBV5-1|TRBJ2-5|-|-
CASSLGKGGQETQYF
TGCGCCAGCAGCTTGGGAAAGGGTGGGCAAGAGACCCAGTACTTC
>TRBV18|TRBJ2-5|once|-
CASSPYQETQYF
TGTGCCAGCTCACCTTATCAAGAGACCCAGTACTTC
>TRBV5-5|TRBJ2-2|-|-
CASMGAPGELFF
TGTGCCAGCATGGGGGCGCCCGGGGAGCTGTTTTTT
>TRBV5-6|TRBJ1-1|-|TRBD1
CASIRAGTAMNTEAFF
TGTGCCAGCATCAGAGCCGGGACAGCAATGAACACTGAAGCTTTCTTT
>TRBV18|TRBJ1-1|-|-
CASSPRQLITEAFF
TGTGCCAGCTCACCGCGACAGTTGATCACTGAAGCTTTCTTT